These T cell receptor beta chains were read from a single sample in a study of blood T cell repertoires in COVID-19. TCRdb keeps only in-frame clones here, not all; method: immunoSEQ multiplex PCR. The sample holds 75,000 to 90,000 clones, 80% seen once. Sequencing used peripheral blood. The receptors here all came from a woman between 70 and 85 years old with acute or convalescent COVID-19. The CDR3 runs from the conserved cysteine through the conserved F or W. Fields, in order: D gene, V gene, CDR3 protein. A D gene is named only where the DNA matches it firmly.

.,TRBV5-3,CARSLKGIEQYF
TRBD1,TRBV6-6,CASSPSDREETQYF
.,TRBV4-3,CASSQDQTEAFF
TRBD1,TRBV6-5,CASRTGGLETQYF
.,TRBV1,CTSSQEEGGSTDTQYF
TRBD1,TRBV5-6,CASSLRTGTRETQYF
.,TRBV4-3,CASSQRGTEAFF
.,TRBV7-2,CASSLSGVDGSEKLFF
.,TRBV20-1,CSASPLADLSYEQYF
TRBD2,TRBV15,CATSRDGGGAGDTQYF
.,TRBV29-1,CSVAGQDGGYTF
.,TRBV19,CASSIEAGGTEAFF
.,TRBV24-1,CATSDFSVGEQFF
.,TRBV9,CASSVESLPIPTYGYTF
.,TRBV4-2,CASSQTNENSNQPQHF
TRBD1,TRBV19,CASSIEGTATYEQYF
.,TRBV7-2,CASSSLGGGNTDTQYF
.,TRBV5-4,CASLFQGGNTEAFF
.,TRBV27,CASSPGSNQPQHF
.,TRBV24-1,CATSAYSPEGETQYF
TRBD1,TRBV5-5,CASSHPTGGGHEQYF
.,TRBV15,CATSRVRGSTEAFF
.,TRBV7-2,CASSLVSRKNEKLFF
TRBD1,TRBV5-1,CASSRRDRDTEAFF
TRBD2,TRBV19,CASSIRISGGFETQYF
.,TRBV7-2,CASSFYRAGELFF
.,TRBV11-2,CASSLAGPSGNTIYF
.,TRBV19,CASSISVGGTEAFF
TRBD1,TRBV7-2,CASSGWTGNEQFF
TRBD1,TRBV19,CAARGYGDTEAFF
TRBD1,TRBV7-6,CASSDPRRDRSGNTIYF
TRBD1,TRBV27,CASSPRTGRRNTEAFF
.,TRBV11-1,CASSPLSGSDYGYTF
.,TRBV4-2,CASSQDQAGSNQPQHF
TRBD1,TRBV7-9,CASSFPGQTYNEQFF
TRBD2,TRBV11-3,CASTQGTSGGAETQYF
TRBD1,TRBV7-2,CASSLGTGGGNTIYF
.,TRBV27,CASSLTITHTLNTEAFF
.,TRBV5-8,CASSKQGPLHF
TRBD1,TRBV6-5,CASSFLTGGGGYTF
TRBD1,TRBV4-2,CASSPVTGENTGELFF
.,TRBV11-1,CASSLATYPGHGYTF
.,TRBV18,CASSPETNTGELFF
.,TRBV5-8,CASSFGSTNEKLFF
TRBD1,TRBV10-3,CAISEGGQGAYEQYF
TRBD1,TRBV2,CASSETGVSYEQYF
.,TRBV5-5,CASSQIYREGSTEAFF
.,TRBV9,CASSGAYYGYTF
.,TRBV18,CASSPLGDYEQYF
TRBD2,TRBV4-2,CASSQDSGTFNEQFF
.,TRBV19,CASSIGREYGYTF
TRBD1,TRBV10-3,CAIRRDRALTNTGELFF
TRBD1,TRBV2,CASSDKGQVSYEQYF
TRBD2,TRBV7-3,CASSLTPGLAYNEQFF
.,TRBV11-2,CASTPWAGANYGYTF
.,TRBV7-8,CASSLVGWGGSLNTEAFF
TRBD2,TRBV6-2/TRBV6-3,CASSPRTSSTDTQYF
TRBD2,TRBV7-9,CASSLASGGAYETQYF
TRBD1,TRBV10-3,CASRLGQVNTEAFF